Listed here are 21 T cell receptor beta chains from one sample, sequenced in a study of T cells in Graves' hyperthyroidism and ophthalmopathy. RNA transcripts yielded amplified TCR beta CDR3 regions. During a first-round RT-PCR of the TCR CDR3, the HTBI primer set was used. TCRdb fed the multiplex PCR reads into MiXCR, producing one record per CDR3 protein. The top ten hold around 61% of the sample, which has approximately 300,000 distinct CDR3 sequences, 15% to 20% seen once. Material for sequencing was blood. Receptor source: a woman aged 60-75 years with Graves' ophthalmopathy.

This clonotype was seen only a few times. A clone one base away is much larger, so this may be a read error. The CDR3 protein is CASGNQGARPAFF. The CDR3 coding sequence is TGTGCTAGTGGTAATCAGGGGGCGAGGCCAGCTTTCTTT. The gene calls are TRBV12-5 and TRBJ1-1; TRBD1 matches 8 bases. Looked up from germline, CDR1 is LGHNT and CDR2 is FRNRAP. The CDR3 runs to 13 residues. The V gene end was trimmed by 5 bases and the J gene end by 10 bases; junction bases not matched to a gene: 9.

About this clonotype: A clone one base away is much larger, so this may be a read error. This chain joins TRBV27 and TRBJ2-1; D gene unclear. The CDR3 is made up of 14 amino acids. Germline lookup yields CDR1 MNHEY and CDR2 SMNVEV (reference sequence). V dropped 2 bases and J dropped 12 bases, with 17 bases sitting between them. The CDR3 DNA reads as TGTGCCAGCAGTTTAATCCGCGCGTTGGATGCGCAGTTCTTC. This sequence encodes CASSLIRALDAQFF.

The genes are TRBV7-2 and TRBJ1-3; D gene unclear. The CDR3 has 14 residues. The V end lost 5 bases, the J end lost 11 bases, and 19 bases lay between the germline ends. The V gene's germline CDR1 is SGHTA and CDR2 FQGNSA. Here the CDR3 reads CASSQGSPPVSIYF. DNA of the CDR3: TGTGCCAGCAGCCAAGGGAGCCCACCAGTCTCCATATATTTT.

The rearrangement joins TRBV11-2 to TRBJ2-7; 8 bases are shared with TRBD1. With 2 bases clipped from V and 2 bases from J, the junction kept 8 bases outside the gene matches. The CDR3 loop spans 16 amino acids. Germline values: CDR1 SGHAT, CDR2 FQNNGV. DNA for the CDR3: TGTGCCAGCAGCTTACCATGGACAGGGCCAACCTACGAGCAGTACTTC. It yields the protein CASSLPWTGPTYEQYF.

The V call is TRBV12-3 or TRBV12-4, the J call TRBJ2-5, with 8 bases identical to TRBD2. Germline trimming cut 7 bases from V and 5 bases from J; bases unmatched to any gene: 15. This CDR3 has 16 amino acids. The CDR3 DNA reads as TGTGCCAGCACTACTAGCTTTAGCGGGGAGGTGGAGACCCAGTACTTC. Residues: CASTTSFSGEVETQYF.

This clonotype was recorded many times. The CDR3 sequence: CASSYSLWQGFDEQYF. For the CDR3, the DNA is TGTGCCAGCAGTTACTCGCTTTGGCAGGGATTTGACGAGCAGTACTTC. The chain employs TRBV6-2 or TRBV6-3 and TRBJ2-7, with a weak D call TRBD1 (5 bases). The CDR3 contains 16 residues. Germline V CDR1 and CDR2: MNHEY, SVGEGT. Trimming took off 0 bases at V and 5 bases at J, with 17 bases between the two ends.

This clonotype was detected ten times or more. The genes are TRBV6-5 and TRBJ1-1, with 9 nucleotides matching TRBD1. The CDR3 has 15 amino acids. The trim removed 2 bases at V and 4 bases at J, leaving 5 bases unmatched. From germline, CDR1 is MNHEY and CDR2 SVGAGI. For the CDR3, the DNA is TGTGCCAGCAGTTACGGGACAGGGAGAGGCACTGAAGCTTTCTTT. Its translation: CASSYGTGRGTEAFF.

This clonotype was detected a few times. The chain links TRBV19 to TRBJ2-5; 10 bases match TRBD1. The CDR3 loop spans 14 amino acids. V was pared by 6 bases and J by 5 bases, with 6 bases of the junction left unmatched. Germline-derived CDR1 and CDR2 are LNHDA and SQIVND (reference sequence). CDR3 sequence reads: CASSDRGLLETQYF. CDR3 DNA: TGTGCCAGTAGCGACAGGGGGCTCTTGGAGACCCAGTACTTC.

This clonotype was recorded at least ten times. This CDR3 is CASSLVRRDNEQFF. The DNA for the CDR3 is TGTGCCAGCAGCTTAGTCCGGAGGGACAATGAGCAGTTCTTC. This chain links TRBV7-2 with TRBJ2-1; D is possibly TRBD2 (6 bases). The CDR3 is 14 residues long. Germline CDR1 is SGHTA and CDR2 is FQGNSA. V was shortened by 1 base and J by 5 bases, with 9 bases between the two germline ends. The entire variable domain, with the rest obtained from reference TRBV7-2 and TRBJ2-1, is as follows: GAGVSQSPSNKVTEKGKDVELRCDPISGHTALYWYRQSLGQGLEFLIYFQGNSAPDKSGLPSDRFSAERTGGSVSTLTIQRTQQEDSAVYLCASSLVRRDNEQFFGPGTRLTVL.

This clonotype was counted ten times or more. The chain couples TRBV7-2 to TRBJ1-6; tentatively, D is TRBD1 (5 bases). CDR3 length: 15 residues. V lost 4 bases to trimming and J lost 12 bases, with 19 bases between them. The V gene's germline CDR1 is SGHTA and CDR2 FQGNSA. The CDR3 nucleotides are TGTGCCAGCAGCTCAAATCGACAGATCCCCCTACCCCTCCACTTT. Translating it yields CASSSNRQIPLPLHF.

There are many counts of this clonotype. The chain is built from TRBV5-6 and TRBJ2-5; D possibly corresponds to TRBD2 (6 bases). Trimming removed 5 bases from V and 5 bases from J, with 10 bases in between. Germline CDR1 reads SGHDT; CDR2 reads YYEEEE. The CDR3 consists of 12 residues. The CDR3 DNA follows: TGTGCCAGCAGTCGGGACTTGGAGACCCAGTACTTC. Amino acid sequence: CASSRDLETQYF.

This chain links TRBV7-2 with TRBJ1-1; 8 bases match TRBD1. The CDR3 totals 14 residues. Trimming cost V 5 bases and J 5 bases; bases outside gene matches: 7. Germline loops: CDR1 SGHTA, CDR2 FQGNSA. The CDR3 bases are TGTGCCAGCAGCCCGCAGGGGGCTGAAACTGAAGCTTTCTTT. Translating gives CASSPQGAETEAFF.

This clonotype was counted between two and nine times. This chain joins TRBV7-9 and TRBJ2-5, with D uncertain. The CDR3 length is 15 residues. In germline, CDR1 is SEHNR, CDR2 FQNEAQ (reference sequence). V was clipped by 3 bases and J by 5 bases, with 16 bases between them. CDR3: CASSFAGPRAETQYF. The CDR3 DNA follows: TGTGCCAGCAGCTTTGCCGGGCCTAGGGCGGAGACCCAGTACTTC.

The chain couples TRBV6-5 to TRBJ1-3, with a tentative D call TRBD1 (5 bases). V lost 2 bases and J 2 bases, leaving 7 bases between the germline ends. Per the germline V gene, CDR1 is MNHEY and CDR2 is SVGAGI. This CDR3 is 14 amino acids long. The CDR3 DNA follows: TGTGCCAGCAGTTACGACAGCGCTGGAAACACCATATATTTT. It is translated as CASSYDSAGNTIYF.

Concerning this clonotype: Being one base from a much bigger clone, this may be a read error. The genes are TRBV7-2 and TRBJ2-5, with D tentatively TRBD1 (6 bases). CDR1 is SGHTA, CDR2 FQGNSA, per germline. CDR3 length equals 13 residues. The CDR3 loop reads CASSFSGEETQCF. As DNA, the CDR3 is TGTGCCAGCAGCTTTTCAGGGGAAGAGACCCAGTGCTTC.

On this clonotype: This may be a read error, as it is one base from a much larger clone. The chain combines TRBV3-1 with TRBJ1-1; TRBD1 is a possible D gene (5 bases). The V gene lost 3 bases and the J gene lost 9 bases, with 20 bases spanning the gap. Germline CDR1 LGHDT, CDR2 YNNKEL (reference sequence). The CDR3 is 15 residues long. This chain's CDR3 is CASSQAWGVWTKAFF. The DNA for the CDR3 is TGTGCCAGCAGCCAGGCTTGGGGGGTTTGGACTAAAGCTTTCTTT.

This clonotype was picked up many times. This chain uses TRBV27 with TRBJ1-4; a weak D match, TRBD1 (5 bases). From germline, CDR1 is MNHEY and CDR2 SMNVEV (reference sequence). V was shortened by 6 bases and J by 4 bases, with 24 bases between the two germline ends. This CDR3 has 18 residues. CDR3 coding DNA: TGTGCCAGCAGCTTACGGATTTCGGGGGGGGTGGTTAATGAAAAACTGTTTTTT. Its protein is CASSLRISGGVVNEKLFF.

The chain carries TRBV18 and TRBJ1-2, with TRBD1 matching 11 bases. Germline loops: CDR1 KGHSH, CDR2 LQKENI. Trimming cost V 2 bases and J 7 bases; bases outside gene matches: 3. CDR3 size: 14 residues. DNA of the CDR3: TGTGCCAGCTCACCAGGGACAGGGGGGTTTGGCTACACCTTC. Encoded protein: CASSPGTGGFGYTF.

This clonotype turned up a few times. The rearrangement joins TRBV6-1 to TRBJ2-7; the D is unclear. Deletions cut 6 bases from V and 3 bases from J, with 9 bases between. The V gene's germline CDR1 is MNHNS and CDR2 SASEGT. The CDR3 totals 12 residues. The CDR3: CASSSTLYEQYF. CDR3 coding DNA: TGTGCCAGCAGCTCGACCCTCTACGAGCAGTACTTC.

As concerns this clonotype: A read error may be the cause here, since a much bigger clone is one base away. The chain recombines TRBV7-9 with TRBJ1-2, with D unclear. The V end was cut by 1 base, the J end by 6 bases, with 6 bases between. The V gene's germline CDR1 is SEHNR and CDR2 FQNEAQ (reference sequence). The CDR3 length is 12 residues. The CDR3 spells CASSLGNHGYTF. DNA of the CDR3: TGTGCCAGCAGCTTAGGAAACCATGGCTACACCTTC.

The chain has TRBV7-2 and TRBJ2-3; 7 bases agree with TRBD1. V was pared by 5 bases and J by 5 bases, with 10 bases of the junction left unmatched. CDR3 length equals 15 residues. Germline CDR1 and CDR2: SGHTA and FQGNSA. CDR3 in DNA: TGTGCCAGCAGCCAGGGGACAGCCTTGCGAGATACGCAGTATTTT. This encodes CASSQGTALRDTQYF.